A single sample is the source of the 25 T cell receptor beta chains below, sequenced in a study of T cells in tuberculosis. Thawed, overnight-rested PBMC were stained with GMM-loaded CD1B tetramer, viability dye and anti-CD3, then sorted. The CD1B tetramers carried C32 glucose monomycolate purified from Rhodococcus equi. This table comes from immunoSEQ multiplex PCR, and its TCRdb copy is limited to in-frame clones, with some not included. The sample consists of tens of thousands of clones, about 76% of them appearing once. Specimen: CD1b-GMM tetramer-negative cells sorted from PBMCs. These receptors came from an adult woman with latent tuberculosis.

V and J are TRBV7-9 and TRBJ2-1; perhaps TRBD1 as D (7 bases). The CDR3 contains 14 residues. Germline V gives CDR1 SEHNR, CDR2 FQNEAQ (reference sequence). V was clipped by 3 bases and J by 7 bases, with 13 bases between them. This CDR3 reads CASSFRQGGNEQFF. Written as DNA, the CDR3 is TGTGCCAGCAGCTTCCGACAGGGAGGTAATGAGCAGTTCTTC. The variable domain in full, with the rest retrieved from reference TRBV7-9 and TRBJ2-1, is DTGVSQNPRHKITKRGQNVTFRCDPISEHNRLYWYRQTLGQGPEFLTYFQNEAQLEKSRLLSDRFSAERPKGSFSTLEIQRTEQGDSAMYLCASSFRQGGNEQFFGPGTRLTVL.

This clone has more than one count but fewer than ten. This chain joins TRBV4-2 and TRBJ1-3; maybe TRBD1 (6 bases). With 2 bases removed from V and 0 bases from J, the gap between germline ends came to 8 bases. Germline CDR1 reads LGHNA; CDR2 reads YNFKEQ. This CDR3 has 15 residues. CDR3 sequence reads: CASSQTGSSGNTIYF. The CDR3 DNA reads TGTGCCAGCAGCCAAACAGGGTCCTCTGGAAACACCATATATTTT.

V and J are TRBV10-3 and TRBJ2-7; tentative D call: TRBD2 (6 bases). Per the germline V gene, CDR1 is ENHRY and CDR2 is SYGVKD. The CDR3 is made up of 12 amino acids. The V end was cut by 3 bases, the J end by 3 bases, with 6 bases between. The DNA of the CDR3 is TGTGCCATCAGTGACGGGAGCTACGAGCAGTACTTC. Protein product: CAISDGSYEQYF.

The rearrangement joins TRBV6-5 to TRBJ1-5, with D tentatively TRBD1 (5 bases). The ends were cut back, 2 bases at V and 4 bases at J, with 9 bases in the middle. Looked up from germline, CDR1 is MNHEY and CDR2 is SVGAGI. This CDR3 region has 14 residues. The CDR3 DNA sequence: TGTGCCAGCAGTTACGCAGGGTTAAATCAGCCCCAGCATTTT. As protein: CASSYAGLNQPQHF.

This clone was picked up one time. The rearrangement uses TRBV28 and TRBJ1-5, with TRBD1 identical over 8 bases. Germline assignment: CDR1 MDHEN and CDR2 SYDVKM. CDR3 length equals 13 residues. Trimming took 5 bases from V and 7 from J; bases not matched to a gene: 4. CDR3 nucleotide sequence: TGTGCCAGCAGTGGTGACAGGGGCCAGCCCCAGCATTTT. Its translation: CASSGDRGQPQHF.

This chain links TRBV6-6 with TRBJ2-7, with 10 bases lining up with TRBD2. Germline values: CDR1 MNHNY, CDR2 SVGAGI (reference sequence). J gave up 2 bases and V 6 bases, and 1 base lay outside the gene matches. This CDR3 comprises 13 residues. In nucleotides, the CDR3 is TGTGCCAGCAGCCTAGCGGGGGCCTACGAGCAGTACTTC. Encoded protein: CASSLAGAYEQYF.

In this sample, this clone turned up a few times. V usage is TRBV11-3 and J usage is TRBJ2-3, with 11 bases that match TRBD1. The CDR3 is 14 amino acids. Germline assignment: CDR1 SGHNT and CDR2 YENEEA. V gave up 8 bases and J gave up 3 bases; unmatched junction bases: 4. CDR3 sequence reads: CASADRGQTDTQYF. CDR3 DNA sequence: TGTGCCAGCGCGGACAGGGGGCAAACAGATACGCAGTATTTT.

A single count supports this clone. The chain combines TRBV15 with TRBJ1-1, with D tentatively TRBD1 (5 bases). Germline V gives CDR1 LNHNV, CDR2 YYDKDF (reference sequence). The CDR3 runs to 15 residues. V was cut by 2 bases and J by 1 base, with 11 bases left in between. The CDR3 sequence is CATSRQGWANTEAFF. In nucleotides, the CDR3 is TGTGCCACCAGCAGACAGGGTTGGGCGAACACTGAAGCTTTCTTT.

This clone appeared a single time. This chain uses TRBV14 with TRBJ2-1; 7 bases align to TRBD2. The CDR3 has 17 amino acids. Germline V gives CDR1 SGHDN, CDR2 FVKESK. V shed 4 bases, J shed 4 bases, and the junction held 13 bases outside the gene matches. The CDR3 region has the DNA TGTGCCAGCAGCCGTATTACTGTAGCGGGCGCTTACAATGAGCAGTTCTTC. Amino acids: CASSRITVAGAYNEQFF.

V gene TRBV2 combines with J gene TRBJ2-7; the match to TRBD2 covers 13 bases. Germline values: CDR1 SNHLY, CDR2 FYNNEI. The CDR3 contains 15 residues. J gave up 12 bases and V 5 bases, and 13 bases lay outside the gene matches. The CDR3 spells CASSPRTSGSGLRYF. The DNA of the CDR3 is TGTGCCAGCAGTCCAAGGACTAGCGGGAGTGGTCTGCGGTACTTC.

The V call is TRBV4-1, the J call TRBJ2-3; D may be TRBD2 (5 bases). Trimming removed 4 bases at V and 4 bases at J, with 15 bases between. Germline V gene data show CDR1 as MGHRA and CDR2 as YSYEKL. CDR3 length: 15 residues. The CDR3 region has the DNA TGCGCCAGCAGCCTGGCCACGGGGAAGCCAGATACGCAGTATTTT. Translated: CASSLATGKPDTQYF.

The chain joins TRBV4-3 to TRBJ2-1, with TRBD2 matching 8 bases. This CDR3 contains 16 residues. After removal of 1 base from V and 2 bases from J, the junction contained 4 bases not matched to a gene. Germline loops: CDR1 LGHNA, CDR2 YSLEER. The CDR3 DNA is TGCGCCAGCAGCCAAGTGGGCGGGGGGCCCTACAATGAGCAGTTCTTC. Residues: CASSQVGGGPYNEQFF.

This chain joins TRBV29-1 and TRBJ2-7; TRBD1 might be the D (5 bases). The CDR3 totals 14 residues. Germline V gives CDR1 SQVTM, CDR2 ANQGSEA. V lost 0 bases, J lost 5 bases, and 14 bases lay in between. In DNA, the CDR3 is TGCAGCGTTGAAGAAAGTAGGCAGGGCCACGAGCAGTACTTC. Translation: CSVEESRQGHEQYF.

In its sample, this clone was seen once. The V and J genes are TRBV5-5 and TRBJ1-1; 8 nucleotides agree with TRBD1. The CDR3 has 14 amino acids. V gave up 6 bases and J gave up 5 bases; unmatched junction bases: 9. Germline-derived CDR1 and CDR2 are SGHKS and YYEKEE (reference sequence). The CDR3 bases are TGTGCCAGCACTGAGGACAGGGTGAGGACTGAAGCTTTCTTT. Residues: CASTEDRVRTEAFF.

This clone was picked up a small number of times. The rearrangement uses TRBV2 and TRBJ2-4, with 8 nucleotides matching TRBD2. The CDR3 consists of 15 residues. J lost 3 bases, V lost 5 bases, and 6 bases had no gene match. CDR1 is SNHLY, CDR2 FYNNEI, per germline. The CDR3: CASSSSGGGKNIQYF. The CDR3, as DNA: TGTGCCAGCAGTTCCTCGGGGGGGGGCAAAAACATTCAGTACTTC. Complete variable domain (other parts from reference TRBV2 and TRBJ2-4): EPEVTQTPSHQVTQMGQEVILRCVPISNHLYFYWYRQILGQKVEFLVSFYNNEISEKSEIFDDQFSVERPDGSNFTLKIRSTKLEDSAMYFCASSSSGGGKNIQYFGAGTRLSVL.

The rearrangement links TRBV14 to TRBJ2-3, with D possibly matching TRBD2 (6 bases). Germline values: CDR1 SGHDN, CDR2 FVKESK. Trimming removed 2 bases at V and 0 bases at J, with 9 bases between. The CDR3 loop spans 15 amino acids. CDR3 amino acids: CASSQTGGSTDTQYF. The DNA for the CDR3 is TGTGCCAGCAGCCAAACCGGGGGTAGCACAGATACGCAGTATTTT.

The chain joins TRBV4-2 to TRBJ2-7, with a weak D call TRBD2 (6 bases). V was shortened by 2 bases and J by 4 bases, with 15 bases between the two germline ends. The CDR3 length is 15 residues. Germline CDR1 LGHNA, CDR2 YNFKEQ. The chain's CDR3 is CASSQTSGSGYEQYF. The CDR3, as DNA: TGTGCCAGCAGCCAAACGTCCGGGAGTGGTTACGAGCAGTACTTC.

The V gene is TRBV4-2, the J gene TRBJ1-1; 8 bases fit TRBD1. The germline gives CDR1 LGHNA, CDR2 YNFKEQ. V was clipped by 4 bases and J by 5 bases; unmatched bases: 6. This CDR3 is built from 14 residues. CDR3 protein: CASSLGQGPTEAFF. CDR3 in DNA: TGTGCCAGCAGCCTTGGACAGGGACCGACTGAAGCTTTCTTT.

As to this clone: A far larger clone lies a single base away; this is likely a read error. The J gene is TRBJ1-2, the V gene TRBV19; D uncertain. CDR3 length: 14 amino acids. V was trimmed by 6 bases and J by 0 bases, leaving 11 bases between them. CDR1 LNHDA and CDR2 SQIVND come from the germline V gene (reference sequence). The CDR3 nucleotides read TGTGCCAGTAGCTCGAGCTACCCTAACTATGGCTACACCTTC. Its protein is CASSSSYPNYGYTF.

As DNA, the CDR3 is TGTGCCAGCAGGGTGACAGGGGGGAAGAACACTGAAGCTTTCTTT. This encodes CASRVTGGKNTEAFF. The chain employs TRBV6-4 and TRBJ1-1, with TRBD1 identical over 9 bases. There are 15 residues in the CDR3. The V segment lost 6 bases and the J segment 1 base; nucleotides outside the gene matches: 6. Germline V lookup: CDR1 MRHNA, CDR2 SNTAGT.

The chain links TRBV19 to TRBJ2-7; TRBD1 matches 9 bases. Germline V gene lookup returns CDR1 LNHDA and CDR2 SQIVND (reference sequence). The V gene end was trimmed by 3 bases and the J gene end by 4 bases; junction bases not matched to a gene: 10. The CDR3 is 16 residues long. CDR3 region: CASSINRGPPFYEQYF. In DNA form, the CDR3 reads TGTGCCAGTAGTATCAACAGGGGGCCTCCTTTTTACGAGCAGTACTTC.

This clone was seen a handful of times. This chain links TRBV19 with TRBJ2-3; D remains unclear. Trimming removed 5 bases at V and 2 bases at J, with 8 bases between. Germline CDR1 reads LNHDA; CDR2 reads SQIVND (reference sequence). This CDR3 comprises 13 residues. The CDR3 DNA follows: TGTGCCAGTAGTCCCCAGTCCACAGATACGCAGTATTTT. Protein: CASSPQSTDTQYF.

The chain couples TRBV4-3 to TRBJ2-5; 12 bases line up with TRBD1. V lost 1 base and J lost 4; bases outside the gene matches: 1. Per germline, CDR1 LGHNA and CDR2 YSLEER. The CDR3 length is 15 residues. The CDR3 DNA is TGCGCCAGCAGCCAAGGGGACAGGGGGCGAGAGACCCAGTACTTC. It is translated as CASSQGDRGRETQYF.

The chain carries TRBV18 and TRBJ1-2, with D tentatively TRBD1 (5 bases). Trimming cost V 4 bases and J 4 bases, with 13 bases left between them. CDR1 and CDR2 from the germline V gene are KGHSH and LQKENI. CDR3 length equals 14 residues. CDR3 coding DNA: TGTGCCAGCTCACGGGGCGCGGGAACCTATGGCTACACCTTC. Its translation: CASSRGAGTYGYTF.

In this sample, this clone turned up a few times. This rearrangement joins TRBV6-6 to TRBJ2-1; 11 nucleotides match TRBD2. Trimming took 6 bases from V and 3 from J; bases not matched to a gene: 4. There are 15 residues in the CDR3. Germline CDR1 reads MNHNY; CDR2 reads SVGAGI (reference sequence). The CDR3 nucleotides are TGTGCCAGCAGCAGCGGGACTAGCGGCTACAATGAGCAGTTCTTC. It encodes CASSSGTSGYNEQFF.